A selection of T cell receptor beta chains follows, all from one sample in a study of shared clonotypes between healthy human individuals. Clones were sequenced by immunoSEQ multiplex PCR, and TCRdb holds only the in-frame ones, with some missing. The data show 400,000 or so clones, 90% to 98% seen once. Specimen: memory CD8+ T cells sorted from blood. Receptors were obtained from a man younger than 45 in good health. CDR3s include the opening cysteine and the closing phenylalanine or tryptophan. A D gene is named only where the DNA matches it firmly. Size tells how often a clone was seen (once, few, many) or the class of an expanded clone, and some rows leave it out.

d_gene: NA; v_gene: TRBV12-1; len: 13; abundance: NA; j_gene: TRBJ1-1; CDR3nt: TGTGCCATACCGACCGGATTGGACACTGAAGCTTTCTTT; CDR3aa: CAIPTGLDTEAFF
d_gene: NA; v_gene: TRBV28; len: 14; abundance: NA; j_gene: TRBJ1-5; CDR3nt: TGTGCCAGCAGTTTATCTTCCCCCAGGCAGCCCCAGCATTTT; CDR3aa: CASSLSSPRQPQHF
d_gene: NA; v_gene: TRBV7-8; len: 12; abundance: NA; j_gene: TRBJ2-7; CDR3nt: TGTGCCAGCAGCTGGACAGTCTACGAGCAGTACTTC; CDR3aa: CASSWTVYEQYF
d_gene: NA; v_gene: TRBV30; len: 14; abundance: NA; j_gene: TRBJ1-3; CDR3nt: TGTGCCTGGAGTGTTGGGTACTCTGGAAACACCATATATTTT; CDR3aa: CAWSVGYSGNTIYF
d_gene: NA; v_gene: TRBV5-4; len: 15; abundance: NA; j_gene: TRBJ2-3; CDR3nt: TGTGCCAGCAGCCCGACGGCGGGAACTTCAGATACGCAGTATTTT; CDR3aa: CASSPTAGTSDTQYF
d_gene: NA; v_gene: TRBV7-9; len: 13; abundance: once; j_gene: TRBJ1-5; CDR3nt: TGTGCCAGCAGCTTAGAATCAAGGGAGCCCCAGCATTTT; CDR3aa: CASSLESREPQHF
d_gene: TRBD1; v_gene: TRBV14; len: 16; abundance: NA; j_gene: TRBJ2-3; CDR3nt: TGTGCCAGCAGCTGGATACAGGGGACAGGGGCAGATACGCAGTATTTT; CDR3aa: CASSWIQGTGADTQYF
d_gene: NA; v_gene: TRBV7-2; len: 15; abundance: NA; j_gene: TRBJ2-1; CDR3nt: TGTGCCAGCAGCTTAGCGGGGGTCTCCTACAATGAGCAGTTCTTC; CDR3aa: CASSLAGVSYNEQFF
d_gene: NA; v_gene: TRBV5-8; len: 15; abundance: NA; j_gene: TRBJ1-5; CDR3nt: TGTGCCAGCAGCCCGCAGGAGTATAGCAATCAGCCCCAGCATTTT; CDR3aa: CASSPQEYSNQPQHF
d_gene: TRBD1; v_gene: TRBV7-9; len: 15; abundance: once; j_gene: TRBJ1-2; CDR3nt: TGTGCCAGCAGCTTAGTCCCCGGGACAGGGAATGGCTACACCTTC; CDR3aa: CASSLVPGTGNGYTF
d_gene: TRBD1; v_gene: TRBV27; len: 15; abundance: NA; j_gene: TRBJ1-5; CDR3nt: TGTGCCAGCAGTCCCGGGACAGGGCTTAATCAGCCCCAGCATTTT; CDR3aa: CASSPGTGLNQPQHF
d_gene: NA; v_gene: TRBV19; len: 16; abundance: NA; j_gene: TRBJ2-7; CDR3nt: TGTGCCAGTAGTATCCGGTCCGGGACGGGCACCTACGAGCAGTACTTC; CDR3aa: CASSIRSGTGTYEQYF
d_gene: NA; v_gene: TRBV4-2; len: 16; abundance: NA; j_gene: TRBJ2-4; CDR3nt: TGTGCCAGCAGCCAAGCAAGGATCGACATCCCCGACATTCAGTACTTC; CDR3aa: CASSQARIDIPDIQYF
d_gene: NA; v_gene: TRBV21-1; len: 16; abundance: NA; j_gene: TRBJ2-2; CDR3nt: TGTGCCAGCAGCAAAGTCCGAGGAAGGGTGCCCGGGGAGCTGTTTTTT; CDR3aa: CASSKVRGRVPGELFF
d_gene: NA; v_gene: TRBV19; len: 14; abundance: NA; j_gene: TRBJ1-4; CDR3nt: TGTGCCAGTAAGGGGCATTCCGTCCCTGAAAAACTGTTTTTT; CDR3aa: CASKGHSVPEKLFF
d_gene: TRBD2; v_gene: TRBV2; len: 14; abundance: NA; j_gene: TRBJ2-7; CDR3nt: TGTGCCAGCAGTGAAGGCGGGAGGGCCGACGAGCAGTACTTC; CDR3aa: CASSEGGRADEQYF
d_gene: TRBD2; v_gene: TRBV7-2; len: 17; abundance: NA; j_gene: TRBJ2-3; CDR3nt: TGTGCCAGCAGCTTAGGAGGGACTAGCAGACGCACAGATACGCAGTATTTT; CDR3aa: CASSLGGTSRRTDTQYF
d_gene: NA; v_gene: TRBV9; len: 16; abundance: NA; j_gene: TRBJ2-3; CDR3nt: TGTGCCAGCAGCGTTGAATGGGGGTCTAGCACAGATACGCAGTATTTT; CDR3aa: CASSVEWGSSTDTQYF
d_gene: NA; v_gene: TRBV6-1; len: 13; abundance: NA; j_gene: TRBJ2-1; CDR3nt: TGTGCCACCTCCGTAGCTAGTGGCTATGAGCAGTTCTTC; CDR3aa: CATSVASGYEQFF
d_gene: NA; v_gene: TRBV4-2; len: 14; abundance: once; j_gene: TRBJ2-7; CDR3nt: TGTGCCAGCAGCCAAGTTTCCGACACCTACGAGCAGTACTTC; CDR3aa: CASSQVSDTYEQYF
d_gene: TRBD1; v_gene: TRBV6-1; len: 13; abundance: NA; j_gene: TRBJ1-5; CDR3nt: TGTGCCAGCAGTGACAGGGGGGATCAGCCCCAGCATTTT; CDR3aa: CASSDRGDQPQHF
d_gene: NA; v_gene: TRBV7-9; len: 14; abundance: NA; j_gene: TRBJ2-7; CDR3nt: TGTGCCAGCAGCGCTTCCCCAGGGGTACGCGAGCAGTACTTC; CDR3aa: CASSASPGVREQYF
d_gene: NA; v_gene: TRBV30; len: 16; abundance: NA; j_gene: TRBJ2-1; CDR3nt: TGTGCCTGGACTAGCGCCCGATTACCTTCCTACAATGAGCAGTTCTTC; CDR3aa: CAWTSARLPSYNEQFF
d_gene: NA; v_gene: TRBV2; len: 15; abundance: NA; j_gene: TRBJ1-4; CDR3nt: TGTGCCAGCCTAGGGAGCCTTGCAACTAATGAAAAACTGTTTTTT; CDR3aa: CASLGSLATNEKLFF
d_gene: NA; v_gene: TRBV30; len: 11; abundance: NA; j_gene: TRBJ2-2; CDR3nt: TGTGCCTGGAGGGAGACCGGGGAGCTGTTTTTT; CDR3aa: CAWRETGELFF
d_gene: TRBD2; v_gene: TRBV9; len: 13; abundance: NA; j_gene: TRBJ2-1; CDR3nt: TGTGCCAGCAGCACCCGAGCGGGAGATGAGCAGTTCTTC; CDR3aa: CASSTRAGDEQFF
d_gene: NA; v_gene: TRBV7-9; len: 13; abundance: NA; j_gene: TRBJ1-1; CDR3nt: TGTGCCAGCGTAAGGGAACGCAGCACTGAAGCTTTCTTT; CDR3aa: CASVRERSTEAFF
d_gene: NA; v_gene: TRBV30; len: 14; abundance: NA; j_gene: TRBJ2-2; CDR3nt: TGTGCCTGGAGTCGACAGGTGAGGACCGGGGAGCTGTTTTTT; CDR3aa: CAWSRQVRTGELFF
d_gene: NA; v_gene: TRBV11-2; len: 19; abundance: NA; j_gene: TRBJ1-2; CDR3nt: TGTGCCAGCAGCTTAACCCCGGGGGTACGCTGGATGCTGGACTATGGCTACACCTTC; CDR3aa: CASSLTPGVRWMLDYGYTF
d_gene: TRBD2; v_gene: TRBV4-2; len: 17; abundance: NA; j_gene: TRBJ2-7; CDR3nt: TGTGCCAGCAGCCCGGGACTAGCGGGACCCTTCTTCTACGAGCAGTACTTC; CDR3aa: CASSPGLAGPFFYEQYF
d_gene: TRBD2; v_gene: TRBV7-2; len: 15; abundance: NA; j_gene: TRBJ2-7; CDR3nt: TGTGCCAGCAGCTTGGTAGTAGCGGGAGCGGGGGAGCAGTACTTC; CDR3aa: CASSLVVAGAGEQYF
d_gene: TRBD2; v_gene: TRBV6-5; len: 14; abundance: once; j_gene: TRBJ2-7; CDR3nt: TGTGCCAGCCGATTTATGGGAGGGCCGGACGAGCAGTACTTC; CDR3aa: CASRFMGGPDEQYF
d_gene: TRBD1; v_gene: TRBV30; len: 13; abundance: NA; j_gene: TRBJ2-7; CDR3nt: TGTGCCTGGGCGACAGGGGGCTTTTACGAGCAGTACTTC; CDR3aa: CAWATGGFYEQYF
d_gene: TRBD2; v_gene: TRBV29-1; len: 14; abundance: NA; j_gene: TRBJ2-3; CDR3nt: TGCAGCGTTTTACTAGCGGGAGAAACAGATACGCAGTATTTT; CDR3aa: CSVLLAGETDTQYF
d_gene: TRBD1; v_gene: TRBV2; len: 13; abundance: NA; j_gene: TRBJ2-1; CDR3nt: TGTGCCAGCAACAGGGGGCGTGACAATGAGCAGTTCTTC; CDR3aa: CASNRGRDNEQFF
d_gene: NA; v_gene: TRBV5-1; len: 14; abundance: NA; j_gene: TRBJ1-4; CDR3nt: TGCGCCAGCAGCTTCCAGGGATTAGGGGGAAAACTGTTTTTT; CDR3aa: CASSFQGLGGKLFF
d_gene: NA; v_gene: TRBV30; len: 9; abundance: NA; j_gene: TRBJ2-7; CDR3nt: TGTGCCTGGAGACGGGTGCAGTACTTC; CDR3aa: CAWRRVQYF
d_gene: NA; v_gene: TRBV7-9; len: 14; abundance: once; j_gene: TRBJ1-5; CDR3nt: TGTGCCAGCAGCTTGAGGGGTAGCAATCAGCCCCAGCATTTT; CDR3aa: CASSLRGSNQPQHF
d_gene: NA; v_gene: TRBV5-1; len: 13; abundance: NA; j_gene: TRBJ1-1; CDR3nt: TGCGCCAGCAGCTTGGCCCCGGAAAGGGGTGGTTTCTTT; CDR3aa: CASSLAPERGGFF
d_gene: NA; v_gene: TRBV20-1; len: 10; abundance: NA; j_gene: TRBJ1-2; CDR3nt: TGCAGTGCTAGGGGGTCTGGCTACACCTTC; CDR3aa: CSARGSGYTF
d_gene: TRBD2; v_gene: TRBV7-2; len: 16; abundance: NA; j_gene: TRBJ2-3; CDR3nt: TGTGCCAGCAGCCGGAAGACTAGCGGGAGAGCAGATACGCAGTATTTT; CDR3aa: CASSRKTSGRADTQYF
d_gene: TRBD2; v_gene: TRBV7-4; len: 15; abundance: NA; j_gene: TRBJ2-7; CDR3nt: TGTGCCAGCAGCTTAGAGCCAGCGGGGTGGGAGGAGCAGTACTTC; CDR3aa: CASSLEPAGWEEQYF
d_gene: TRBD1; v_gene: TRBV6-9; len: 15; abundance: NA; j_gene: TRBJ2-7; CDR3nt: TGTGCCAGCAGTTACTCGGGACAGGGGCCGTACGAGCAGTACTTC; CDR3aa: CASSYSGQGPYEQYF
d_gene: TRBD1; v_gene: TRBV7-6; len: 11; abundance: NA; j_gene: TRBJ1-1; CDR3nt: TGTGCCAGCAGACAGGGGGCTGAAGCTTTCTTT; CDR3aa: CASRQGAEAFF
d_gene: NA; v_gene: TRBV7-8; len: 15; abundance: NA; j_gene: TRBJ1-5; CDR3nt: TGTGCCAGCAGCTTAGGGGCGTTTGGCAATCAGCCCCAGCATTTT; CDR3aa: CASSLGAFGNQPQHF
d_gene: NA; v_gene: TRBV19; len: 16; abundance: NA; j_gene: TRBJ1-4; CDR3nt: TGTGCCAGTAGTATGCGGTACCCTGCAACTAATGAAAAACTGTTTTTT; CDR3aa: CASSMRYPATNEKLFF
d_gene: NA; v_gene: TRBV25-1; len: 14; abundance: NA; j_gene: TRBJ1-1; CDR3nt: TGTGCCAGCAGGGGGATGGCTCTGAACACTGAAGCTTTCTTT; CDR3aa: CASRGMALNTEAFF
d_gene: TRBD1; v_gene: TRBV10-2; len: 14; abundance: once; j_gene: TRBJ1-4; CDR3nt: TGCGCCAGCACCCAGGGGGGGGAAAATGAAAAACTGTTTTTT; CDR3aa: CASTQGGENEKLFF
d_gene: NA; v_gene: TRBV6-1; len: 14; abundance: NA; j_gene: TRBJ2-3; CDR3nt: TGTGCCAGCAGGGGACGGGAGAACACAGATACGCAGTATTTT; CDR3aa: CASRGRENTDTQYF
d_gene: NA; v_gene: TRBV28; len: 15; abundance: NA; j_gene: TRBJ2-2; CDR3nt: TGTGCCAGCAGCTCTATTAGCGAGAACACCGGGGAGCTGTTTTTT; CDR3aa: CASSSISENTGELFF
d_gene: NA; v_gene: TRBV7-9; len: 16; abundance: NA; j_gene: TRBJ1-1; CDR3nt: TGTGCCAGCAGCTTATGGGGGATGAGTAAGTCCACTGAAGCTTTCTTT; CDR3aa: CASSLWGMSKSTEAFF
d_gene: NA; v_gene: TRBV7-9; len: 16; abundance: once; j_gene: TRBJ1-2; CDR3nt: TGTGCCAGCAGCTTACCAGGACGGGCGGCCGCCTATGGCTACACCTTC; CDR3aa: CASSLPGRAAAYGYTF
d_gene: NA; v_gene: TRBV30; len: 10; abundance: NA; j_gene: TRBJ2-5; CDR3nt: TGTGCCTGGAGTGCAGAGACCCAGTACTTC; CDR3aa: CAWSAETQYF
d_gene: NA; v_gene: TRBV10-3; len: 18; abundance: NA; j_gene: TRBJ1-5; CDR3nt: TGTGCCATCAGCCATAGCCCGAGGGGGTTAGACGGCAATCAGCCCCAGCATTTT; CDR3aa: CAISHSPRGLDGNQPQHF
d_gene: NA; v_gene: TRBV28; len: 14; abundance: once; j_gene: TRBJ2-7; CDR3nt: TGTGCCAGCAGTTTCACGGGTAGTACCTACGAGCAGTACTTC; CDR3aa: CASSFTGSTYEQYF